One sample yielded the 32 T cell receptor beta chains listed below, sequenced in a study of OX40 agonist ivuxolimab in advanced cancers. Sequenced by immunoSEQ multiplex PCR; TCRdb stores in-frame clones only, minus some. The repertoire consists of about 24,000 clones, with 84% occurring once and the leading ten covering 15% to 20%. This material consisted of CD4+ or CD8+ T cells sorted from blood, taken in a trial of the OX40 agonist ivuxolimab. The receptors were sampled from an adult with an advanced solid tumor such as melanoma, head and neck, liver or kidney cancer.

CDR3 sequence: CASSLWTGSTEAFF. CDR3 coding DNA: TGTGCCAGCAGCTTATGGACAGGGAGCACTGAAGCTTTCTTT. This sequence joins TRBV7-9 and TRBJ1-1; the match to TRBD1 covers 8 bases. CDR3 size: 14 residues. Germline values: CDR1 SEHNR, CDR2 FQNEAQ (reference sequence). V was clipped by 2 bases and J by 4 bases; unmatched bases: 3.

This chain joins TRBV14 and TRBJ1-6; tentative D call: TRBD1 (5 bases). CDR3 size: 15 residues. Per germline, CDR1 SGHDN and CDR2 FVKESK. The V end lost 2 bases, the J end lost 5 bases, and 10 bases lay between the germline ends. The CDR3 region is CASSQSDSHNSPLHF. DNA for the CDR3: TGTGCCAGCAGCCAATCTGACAGCCATAATTCACCCCTCCACTTT. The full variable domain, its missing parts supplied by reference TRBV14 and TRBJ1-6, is EAGVTQFPSHSVIEKGQTVTLRCDPISGHDNLYWYRRVMGKEIKFLLHFVKESKQDESGMPNNRFLAERTGGTYSTLKVQPAELEDSGVYFCASSQSDSHNSPLHFGNGTRLTVT.

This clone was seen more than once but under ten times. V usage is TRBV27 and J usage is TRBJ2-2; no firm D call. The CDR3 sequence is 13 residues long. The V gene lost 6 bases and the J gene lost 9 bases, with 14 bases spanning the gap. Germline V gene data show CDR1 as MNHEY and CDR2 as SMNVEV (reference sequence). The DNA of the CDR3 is TGTGCCAGCAGAGCCGCATTATCCCGGGAGCTGTTTTTT. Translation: CASRAALSRELFF.

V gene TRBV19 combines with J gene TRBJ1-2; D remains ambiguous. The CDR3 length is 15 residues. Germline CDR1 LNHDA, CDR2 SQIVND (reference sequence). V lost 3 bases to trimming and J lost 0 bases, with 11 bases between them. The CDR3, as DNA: TGTGCCAGTAGTATCCGTAGCCTAACTAACTATGGCTACACCTTC. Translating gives CASSIRSLTNYGYTF.

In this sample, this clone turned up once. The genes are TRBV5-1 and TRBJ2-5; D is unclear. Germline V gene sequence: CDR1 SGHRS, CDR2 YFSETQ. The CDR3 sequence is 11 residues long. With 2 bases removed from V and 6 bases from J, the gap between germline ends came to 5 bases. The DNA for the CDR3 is TGCGCCAGCAGCTTAGCCCAGACCCAGTACTTC. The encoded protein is CASSLAQTQYF.

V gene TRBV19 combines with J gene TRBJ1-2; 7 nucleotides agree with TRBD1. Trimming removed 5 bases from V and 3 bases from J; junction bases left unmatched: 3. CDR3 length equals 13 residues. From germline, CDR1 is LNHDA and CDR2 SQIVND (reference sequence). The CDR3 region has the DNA TGTGCCAGTAGTGTGGGACAGTACTATGGCTACACCTTC. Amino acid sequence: CASSVGQYYGYTF.

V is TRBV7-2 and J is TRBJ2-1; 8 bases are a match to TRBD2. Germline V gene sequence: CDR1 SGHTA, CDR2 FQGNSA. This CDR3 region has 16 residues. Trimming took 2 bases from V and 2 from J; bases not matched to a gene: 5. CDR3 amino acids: CASSLPSGSPYNEQFF. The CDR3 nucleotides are TGTGCCAGCAGCTTACCTAGCGGGTCTCCCTACAATGAGCAGTTCTTC.

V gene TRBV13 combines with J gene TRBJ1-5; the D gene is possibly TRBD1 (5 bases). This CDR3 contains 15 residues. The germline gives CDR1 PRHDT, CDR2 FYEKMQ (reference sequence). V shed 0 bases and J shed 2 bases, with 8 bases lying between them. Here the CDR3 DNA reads TGTGCCAGCAGCTTAGGCAGGGTTGGCAATCAGCCCCAGCATTTT. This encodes CASSLGRVGNQPQHF.

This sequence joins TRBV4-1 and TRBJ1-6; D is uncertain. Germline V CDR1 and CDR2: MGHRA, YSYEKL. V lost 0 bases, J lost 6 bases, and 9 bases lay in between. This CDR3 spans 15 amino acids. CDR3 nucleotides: TGCGCCAGCAGCCAAGATCTCCCTACTAATTCACCCCTCCACTTT. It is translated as CASSQDLPTNSPLHF.

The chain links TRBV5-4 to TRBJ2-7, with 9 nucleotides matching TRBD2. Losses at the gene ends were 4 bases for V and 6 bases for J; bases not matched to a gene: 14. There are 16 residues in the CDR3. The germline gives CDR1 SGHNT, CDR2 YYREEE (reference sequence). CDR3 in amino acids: CASSVPSGGRALEQYF. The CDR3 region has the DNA TGTGCCAGCAGCGTGCCTTCGGGCGGGAGGGCCCTCGAGCAGTACTTC.

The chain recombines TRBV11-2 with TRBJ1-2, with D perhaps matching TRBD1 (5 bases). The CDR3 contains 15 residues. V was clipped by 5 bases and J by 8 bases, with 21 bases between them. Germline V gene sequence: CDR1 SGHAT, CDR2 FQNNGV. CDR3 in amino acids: CASSLTSGTVGGYTF. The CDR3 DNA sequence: TGTGCCAGCAGCCTGACATCCGGGACCGTCGGGGGCTACACCTTC.

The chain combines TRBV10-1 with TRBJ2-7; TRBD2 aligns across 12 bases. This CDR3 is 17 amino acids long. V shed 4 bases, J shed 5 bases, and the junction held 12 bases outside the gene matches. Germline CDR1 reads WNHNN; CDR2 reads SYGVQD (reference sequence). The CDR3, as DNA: TGCGCCAGCAGTGGGACCCTGACTAGCGGGAGCCCCCACGAGCAGTACTTC. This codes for CASSGTLTSGSPHEQYF.

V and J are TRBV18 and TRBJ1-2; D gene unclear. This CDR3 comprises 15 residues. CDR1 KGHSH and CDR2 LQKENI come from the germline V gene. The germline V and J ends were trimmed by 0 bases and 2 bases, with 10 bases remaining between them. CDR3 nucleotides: TGTGCCAGCTCACCACCCTCGGGCGGCAACTATGGCTACACCTTC. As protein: CASSPPSGGNYGYTF.

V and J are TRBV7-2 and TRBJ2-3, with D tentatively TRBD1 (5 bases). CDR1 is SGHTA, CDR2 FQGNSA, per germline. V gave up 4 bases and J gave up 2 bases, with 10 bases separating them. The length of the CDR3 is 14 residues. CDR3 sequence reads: CASSSRALTDTQYF. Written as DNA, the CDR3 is TGTGCCAGCAGCTCCAGGGCCCTCACAGATACGCAGTATTTT.

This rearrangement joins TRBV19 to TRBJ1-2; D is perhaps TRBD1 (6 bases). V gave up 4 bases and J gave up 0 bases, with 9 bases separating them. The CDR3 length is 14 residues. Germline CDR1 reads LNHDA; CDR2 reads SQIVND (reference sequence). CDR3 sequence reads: CASSTRQANYGYTF. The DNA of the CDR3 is TGTGCCAGTAGTACCCGACAGGCTAACTATGGCTACACCTTC.

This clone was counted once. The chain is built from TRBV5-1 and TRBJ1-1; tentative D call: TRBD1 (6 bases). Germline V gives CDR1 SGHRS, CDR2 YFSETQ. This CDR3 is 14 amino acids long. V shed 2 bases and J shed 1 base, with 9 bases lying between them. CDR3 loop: CASSLTRGNTEAFF. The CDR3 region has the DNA TGCGCCAGCAGCTTAACCAGGGGGAACACTGAAGCTTTCTTT.

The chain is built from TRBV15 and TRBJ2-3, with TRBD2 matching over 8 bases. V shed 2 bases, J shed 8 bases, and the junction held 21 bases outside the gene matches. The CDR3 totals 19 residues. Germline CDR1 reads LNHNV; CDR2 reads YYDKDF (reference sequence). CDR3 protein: CATSRFTMTSAKGTVTQYF. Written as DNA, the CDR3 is TGTGCCACCAGCAGATTTACGATGACTAGCGCAAAGGGCACGGTTACGCAGTATTTT. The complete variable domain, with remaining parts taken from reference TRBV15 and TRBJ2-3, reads DAMVIQNPRYQVTQFGKPVTLSCSQTLNHNVMYWYQQKSSQAPKLLFHYYDKDFNNEADTPDNFQSRRPNTSFCFLDIRSPGLGDTAMYLCATSRFTMTSAKGTVTQYFGPGTRLTVL.

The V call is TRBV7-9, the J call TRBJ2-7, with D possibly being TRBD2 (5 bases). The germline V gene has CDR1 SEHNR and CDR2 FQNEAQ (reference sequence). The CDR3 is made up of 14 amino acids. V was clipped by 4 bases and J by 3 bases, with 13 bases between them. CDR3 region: CASSSGVADYEQYF. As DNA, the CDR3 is TGTGCCAGCAGCTCCGGGGTGGCAGACTACGAGCAGTACTTC.

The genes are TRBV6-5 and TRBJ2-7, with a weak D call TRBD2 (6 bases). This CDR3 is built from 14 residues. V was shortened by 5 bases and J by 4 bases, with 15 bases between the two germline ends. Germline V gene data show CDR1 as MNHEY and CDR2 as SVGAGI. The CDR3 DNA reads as TGTGCCAGCAGTCCCCCGGGACTTAAGTACGAGCAGTACTTC. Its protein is CASSPPGLKYEQYF.

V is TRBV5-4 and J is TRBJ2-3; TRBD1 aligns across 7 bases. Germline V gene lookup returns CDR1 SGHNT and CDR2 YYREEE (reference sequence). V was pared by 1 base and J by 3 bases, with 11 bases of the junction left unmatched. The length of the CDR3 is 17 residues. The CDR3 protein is CASSLIVRTGVTDTQYF. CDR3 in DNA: TGTGCCAGCAGCTTGATAGTCCGGACAGGCGTTACAGATACGCAGTATTTT.

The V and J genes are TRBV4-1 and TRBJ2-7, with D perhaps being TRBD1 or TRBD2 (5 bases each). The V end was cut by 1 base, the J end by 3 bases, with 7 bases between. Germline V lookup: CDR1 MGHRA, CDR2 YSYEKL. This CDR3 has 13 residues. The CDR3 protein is CASSQVRGYEQYF. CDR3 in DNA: TGCGCCAGCAGCCAAGTGAGGGGCTACGAGCAGTACTTC.

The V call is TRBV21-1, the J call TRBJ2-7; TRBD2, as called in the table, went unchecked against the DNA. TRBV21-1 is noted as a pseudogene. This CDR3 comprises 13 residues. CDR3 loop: CASSTREVYEQYF. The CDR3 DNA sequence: TGTGCCAGCAGCACGCGGGAGGTCTACGAGCAGTACTTC.

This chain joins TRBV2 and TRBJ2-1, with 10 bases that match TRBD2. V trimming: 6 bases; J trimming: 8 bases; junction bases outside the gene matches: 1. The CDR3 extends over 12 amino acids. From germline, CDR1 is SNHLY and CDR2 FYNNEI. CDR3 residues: CASRGLADEQFF. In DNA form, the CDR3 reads TGTGCCAGCAGAGGACTAGCGGATGAGCAGTTCTTC.

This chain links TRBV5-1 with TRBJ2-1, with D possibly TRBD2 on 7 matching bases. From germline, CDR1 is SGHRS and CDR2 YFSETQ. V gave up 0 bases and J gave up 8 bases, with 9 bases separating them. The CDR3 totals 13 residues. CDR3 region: CASSLGGGDEQFF. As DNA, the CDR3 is TGCGCCAGCAGCTTGGGCGGGGGCGATGAGCAGTTCTTC.

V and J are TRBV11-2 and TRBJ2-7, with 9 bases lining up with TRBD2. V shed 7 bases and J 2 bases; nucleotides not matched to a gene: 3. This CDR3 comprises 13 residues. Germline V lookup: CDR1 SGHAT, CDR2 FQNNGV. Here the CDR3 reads CASKASGTYEQYF. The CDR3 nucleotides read TGTGCCAGCAAGGCTAGCGGGACCTACGAGCAGTACTTC.

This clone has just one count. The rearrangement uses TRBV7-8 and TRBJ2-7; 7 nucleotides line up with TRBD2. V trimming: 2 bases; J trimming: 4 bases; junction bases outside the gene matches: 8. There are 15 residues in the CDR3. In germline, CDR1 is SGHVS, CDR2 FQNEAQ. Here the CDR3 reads CASSLSGGGPYEQYF. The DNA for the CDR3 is TGTGCCAGCAGCTTATCTGGGGGAGGGCCTTACGAGCAGTACTTC.

CDR3 in amino acids: CASSTRTGSDNYGYTF. The CDR3 nucleotides read TGTGCCAGCAGTACCCGGACAGGGTCTGATAACTATGGCTACACCTTC. The rearrangement joins TRBV27 to TRBJ1-2; TRBD1 matches 8 bases. This CDR3 has 16 amino acids. From germline, CDR1 is MNHEY and CDR2 SMNVEV (reference sequence). Unmatched junction bases numbered 9, after V lost 5 bases and J lost 1 base.

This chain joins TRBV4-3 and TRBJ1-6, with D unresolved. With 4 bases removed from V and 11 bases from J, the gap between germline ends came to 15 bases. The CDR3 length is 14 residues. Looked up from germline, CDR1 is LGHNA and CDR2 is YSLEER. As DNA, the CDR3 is TGCGCCAGCAGCCGACGCAATGCGATGACACCCCTCCACTTT. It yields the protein CASSRRNAMTPLHF.

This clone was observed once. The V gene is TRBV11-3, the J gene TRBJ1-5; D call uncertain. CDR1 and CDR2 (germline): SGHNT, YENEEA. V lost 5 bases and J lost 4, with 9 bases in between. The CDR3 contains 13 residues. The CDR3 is CASSSGVNQPQHF. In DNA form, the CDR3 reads TGTGCCAGCAGCAGCGGGGTTAATCAGCCCCAGCATTTT.

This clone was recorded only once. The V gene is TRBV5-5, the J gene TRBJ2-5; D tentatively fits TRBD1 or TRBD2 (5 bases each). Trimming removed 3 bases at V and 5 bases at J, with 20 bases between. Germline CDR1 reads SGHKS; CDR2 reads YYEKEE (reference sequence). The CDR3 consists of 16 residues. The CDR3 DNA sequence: TGTGCCAGCAGCTCTAACCCACTAGGGACGGTCGAGACCCAGTACTTC. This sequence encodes CASSSNPLGTVETQYF.

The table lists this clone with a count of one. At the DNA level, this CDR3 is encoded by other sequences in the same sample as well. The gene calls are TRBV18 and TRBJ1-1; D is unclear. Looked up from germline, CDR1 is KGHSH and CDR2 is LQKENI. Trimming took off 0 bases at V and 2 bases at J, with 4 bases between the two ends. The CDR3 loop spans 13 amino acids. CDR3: CASSPPGNTEAFF. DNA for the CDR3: TGTGCCAGCTCACCACCGGGCAACACTGAAGCTTTCTTT.

The CDR3 reads CAWSAGTGGVEQYF. The CDR3 nucleotides are TGTGCCTGGAGTGCCGGGACAGGGGGGGTCGAGCAGTACTTC. The gene calls are TRBV30 and TRBJ2-7; 11 bases are a match to TRBD1. Germline V gives CDR1 GTSNPN, CDR2 SVGIG (reference sequence). CDR3 size: 14 residues. The trim removed 1 base at V and 6 bases at J, leaving 5 bases unmatched.